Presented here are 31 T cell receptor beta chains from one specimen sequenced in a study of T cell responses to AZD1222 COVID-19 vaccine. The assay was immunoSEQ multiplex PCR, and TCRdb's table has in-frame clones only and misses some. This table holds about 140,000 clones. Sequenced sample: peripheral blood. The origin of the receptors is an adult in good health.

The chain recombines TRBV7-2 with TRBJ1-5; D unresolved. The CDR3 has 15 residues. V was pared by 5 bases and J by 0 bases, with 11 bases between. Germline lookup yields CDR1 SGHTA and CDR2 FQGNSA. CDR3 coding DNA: TGTGCCAGCAGCCAGGTTCACTATAGCAATCAGCCCCAGCATTTT. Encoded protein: CASSQVHYSNQPQHF.

The CDR3 region has the DNA TGTGCCAGCAGCCAAGATGTCCGGGGGGCCACTAATGAAAAACTGTTTTTT. Translated, it gives CASSQDVRGATNEKLFF. This chain uses TRBV3-1 (or the pseudogene TRBV3-2) with TRBJ1-4; the D gene is possibly TRBD1 (6 bases). V dropped 0 bases and J dropped 2 bases, with 13 bases sitting between them. This CDR3 contains 17 residues. CDR1 is LGHDT and CDR2 is YNNKEL in the germline V gene (reference sequence).

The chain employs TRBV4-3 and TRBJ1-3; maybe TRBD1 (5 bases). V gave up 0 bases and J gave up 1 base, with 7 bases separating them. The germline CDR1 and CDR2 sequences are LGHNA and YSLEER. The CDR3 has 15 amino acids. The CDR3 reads CASSQEPGSGNTIYF. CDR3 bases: TGCGCCAGCAGCCAAGAGCCAGGGTCTGGAAACACCATATATTTT.

The CDR3 coding sequence is TGTGCCAGCAGTTCCGGGAGCACACGGGACACAGATACGCAGTATTTT. Encoded protein: CASSSGSTRDTDTQYF. This chain links TRBV28 with TRBJ2-3; possibly TRBD2 for D (6 bases). Germline V gene data show CDR1 as MDHEN and CDR2 as SYDVKM. CDR3 length equals 16 residues. Trimming took off 4 bases at V and 2 bases at J, with 16 bases between the two ends.

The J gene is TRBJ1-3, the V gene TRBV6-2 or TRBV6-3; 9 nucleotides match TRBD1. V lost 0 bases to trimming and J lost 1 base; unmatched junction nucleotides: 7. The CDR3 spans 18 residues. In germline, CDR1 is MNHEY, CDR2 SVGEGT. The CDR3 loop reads CASSYSGQGLESGNTIYF. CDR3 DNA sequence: TGTGCCAGCAGTTACTCGGGACAGGGTCTCGAATCTGGAAACACCATATATTTT.

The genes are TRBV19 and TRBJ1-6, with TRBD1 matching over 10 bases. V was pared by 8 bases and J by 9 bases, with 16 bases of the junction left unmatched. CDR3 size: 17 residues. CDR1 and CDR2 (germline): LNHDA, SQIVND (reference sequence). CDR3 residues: CASQSGTGVFSSSPLHF. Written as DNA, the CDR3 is TGTGCCAGTCAGTCCGGGACAGGGGTTTTCAGTAGTTCACCCCTCCACTTT.

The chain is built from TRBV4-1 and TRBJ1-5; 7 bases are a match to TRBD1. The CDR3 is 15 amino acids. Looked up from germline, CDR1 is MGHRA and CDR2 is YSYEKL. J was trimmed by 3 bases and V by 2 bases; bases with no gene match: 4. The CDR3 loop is CASSQPDRPNQPQHF. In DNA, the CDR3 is TGCGCCAGCAGCCAACCGGACAGGCCCAATCAGCCCCAGCATTTT.

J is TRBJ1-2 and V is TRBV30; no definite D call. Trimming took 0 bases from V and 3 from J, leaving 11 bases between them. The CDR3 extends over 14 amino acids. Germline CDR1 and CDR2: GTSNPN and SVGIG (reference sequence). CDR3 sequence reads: CAWSVPDGYYGYTF. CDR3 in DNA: TGTGCCTGGAGTGTACCCGACGGTTACTATGGCTACACCTTC.

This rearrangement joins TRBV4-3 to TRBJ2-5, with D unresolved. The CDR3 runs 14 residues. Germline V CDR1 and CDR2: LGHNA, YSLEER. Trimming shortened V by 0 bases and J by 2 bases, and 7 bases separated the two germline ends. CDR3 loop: CASSQDARQETQYF. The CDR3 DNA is TGCGCCAGCAGCCAAGACGCCAGGCAAGAGACCCAGTACTTC.

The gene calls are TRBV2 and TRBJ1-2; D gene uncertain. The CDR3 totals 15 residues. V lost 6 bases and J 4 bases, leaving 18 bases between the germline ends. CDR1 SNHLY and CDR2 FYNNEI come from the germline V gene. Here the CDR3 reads CASRAPEEGAYGYTF. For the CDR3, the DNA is TGTGCCAGCAGGGCCCCCGAGGAGGGTGCCTATGGCTACACCTTC.

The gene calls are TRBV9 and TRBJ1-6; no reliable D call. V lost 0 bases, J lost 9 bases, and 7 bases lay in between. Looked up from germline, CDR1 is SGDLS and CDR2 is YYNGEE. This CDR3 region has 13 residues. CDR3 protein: CASSVDWSSPLHF. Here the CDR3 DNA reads TGTGCCAGCAGCGTAGATTGGAGTTCACCCCTCCACTTT.

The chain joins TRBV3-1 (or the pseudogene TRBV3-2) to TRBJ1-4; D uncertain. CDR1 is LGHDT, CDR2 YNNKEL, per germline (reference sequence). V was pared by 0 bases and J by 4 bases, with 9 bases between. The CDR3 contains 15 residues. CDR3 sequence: CASSQDVGINEKLFF. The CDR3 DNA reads TGTGCCAGCAGCCAAGATGTAGGGATTAATGAAAAACTGTTTTTT.

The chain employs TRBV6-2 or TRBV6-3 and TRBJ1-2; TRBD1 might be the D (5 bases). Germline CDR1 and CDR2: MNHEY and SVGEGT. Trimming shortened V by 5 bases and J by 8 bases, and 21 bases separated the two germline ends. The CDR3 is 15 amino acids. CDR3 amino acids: CASSGRQMRGIGYTF. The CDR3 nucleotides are TGTGCCAGCAGTGGCCGACAGATGAGGGGTATCGGCTACACCTTC.

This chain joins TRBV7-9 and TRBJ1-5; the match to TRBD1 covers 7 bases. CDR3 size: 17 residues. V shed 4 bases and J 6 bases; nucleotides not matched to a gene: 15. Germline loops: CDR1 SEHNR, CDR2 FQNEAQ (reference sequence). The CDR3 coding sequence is TGTGCCAGCAGCTCAATAGCGTCGGGACAGTATACTCAGCCCCAGCATTTT. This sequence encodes CASSSIASGQYTQPQHF.

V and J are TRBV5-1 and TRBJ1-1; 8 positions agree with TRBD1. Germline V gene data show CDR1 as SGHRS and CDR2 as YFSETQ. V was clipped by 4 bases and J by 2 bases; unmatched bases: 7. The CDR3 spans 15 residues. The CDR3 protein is CASSPQGARNTEAFF. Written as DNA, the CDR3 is TGCGCCAGCAGCCCGCAGGGGGCGCGAAACACTGAAGCTTTCTTT.

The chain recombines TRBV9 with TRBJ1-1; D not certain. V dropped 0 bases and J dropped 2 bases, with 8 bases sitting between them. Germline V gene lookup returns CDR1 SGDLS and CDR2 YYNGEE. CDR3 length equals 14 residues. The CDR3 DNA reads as TGTGCCAGCAGCGTAGGGCAAACTAACACTGAAGCTTTCTTT. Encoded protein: CASSVGQTNTEAFF.

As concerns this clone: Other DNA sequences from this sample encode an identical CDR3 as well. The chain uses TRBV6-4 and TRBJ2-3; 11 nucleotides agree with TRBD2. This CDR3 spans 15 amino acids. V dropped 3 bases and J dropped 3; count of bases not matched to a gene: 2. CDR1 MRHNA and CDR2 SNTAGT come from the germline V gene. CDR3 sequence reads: CASSDSGGATDTQYF. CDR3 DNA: TGTGCCAGCAGTGATAGCGGGGGGGCGACAGATACGCAGTATTTT.

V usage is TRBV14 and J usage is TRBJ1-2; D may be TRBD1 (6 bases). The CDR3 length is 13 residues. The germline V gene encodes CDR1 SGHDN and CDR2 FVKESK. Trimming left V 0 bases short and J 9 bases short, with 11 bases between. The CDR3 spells CASSQDRRGSYTF. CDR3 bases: TGTGCCAGCAGCCAAGATAGGAGGGGGAGCTACACCTTC. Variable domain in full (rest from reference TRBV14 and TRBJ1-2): EAGVTQFPSHSVIEKGQTVTLRCDPISGHDNLYWYRRVMGKEIKFLLHFVKESKQDESGMPNNRFLAERTGGTYSTLKVQPAELEDSGVYFCASSQDRRGSYTFGSGTRLTVV.

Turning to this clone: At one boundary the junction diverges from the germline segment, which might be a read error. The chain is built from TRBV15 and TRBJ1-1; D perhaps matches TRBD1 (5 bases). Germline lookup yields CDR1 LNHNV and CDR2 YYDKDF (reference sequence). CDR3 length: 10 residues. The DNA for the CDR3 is TGCTACCAGGGAAACACTGAAGCTTTCTTT. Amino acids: CYQGNTEAFF.

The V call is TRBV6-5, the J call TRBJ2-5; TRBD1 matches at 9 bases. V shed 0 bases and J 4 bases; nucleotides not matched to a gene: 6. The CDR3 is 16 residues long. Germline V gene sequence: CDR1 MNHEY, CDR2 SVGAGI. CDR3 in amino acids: CASSYSTGGVGETQYF. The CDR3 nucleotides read TGTGCCAGCAGTTACTCGACAGGGGGTGTGGGAGAGACCCAGTACTTC.

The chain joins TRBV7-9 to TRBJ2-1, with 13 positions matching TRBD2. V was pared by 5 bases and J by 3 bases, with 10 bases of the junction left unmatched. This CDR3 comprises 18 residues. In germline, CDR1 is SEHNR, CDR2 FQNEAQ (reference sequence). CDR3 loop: CASSPGLAGNLLYNEQFF. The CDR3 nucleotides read TGTGCCAGCAGCCCGGGACTAGCGGGGAACTTACTCTACAATGAGCAGTTCTTC.

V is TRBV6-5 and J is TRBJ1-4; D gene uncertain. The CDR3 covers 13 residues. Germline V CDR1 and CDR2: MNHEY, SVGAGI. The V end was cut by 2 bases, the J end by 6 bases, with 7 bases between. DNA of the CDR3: TGTGCCAGCAGTTACGGGGATCATGAAAAACTGTTTTTT. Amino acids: CASSYGDHEKLFF.

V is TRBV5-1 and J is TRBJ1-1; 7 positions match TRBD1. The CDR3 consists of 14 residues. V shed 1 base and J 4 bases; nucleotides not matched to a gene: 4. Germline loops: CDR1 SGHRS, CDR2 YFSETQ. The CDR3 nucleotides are TGCGCCAGCAGCTTGTGGCAGGGGGGCACTGAAGCTTTCTTT. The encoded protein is CASSLWQGGTEAFF. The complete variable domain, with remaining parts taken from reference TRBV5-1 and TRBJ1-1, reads KAGVTQTPRYLIKTRGQQVTLSCSPISGHRSVSWYQQTPGQGLQFLFEYFSETQRNKGNFPGRFSGRQFSNSRSEMNVSTLELGDSALYLCASSLWQGGTEAFFGQGTRLTVV.

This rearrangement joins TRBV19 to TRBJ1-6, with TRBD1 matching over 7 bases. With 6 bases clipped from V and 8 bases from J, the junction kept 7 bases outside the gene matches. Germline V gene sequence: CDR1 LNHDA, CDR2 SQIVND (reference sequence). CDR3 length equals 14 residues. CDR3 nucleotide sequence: TGTGCCAGTAGGGCGTCAGGGGGAGATTCACCCCTCCACTTT. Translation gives CASRASGGDSPLHF. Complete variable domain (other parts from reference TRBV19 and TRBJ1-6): DGGITQSPKYLFRKEGQNVTLSCEQNLNHDAMYWYRQDPGQGLRLIYYSQIVNDFQKGDIAEGYSVSREKKESFPLTVTSAQKNPTAFYLCASRASGGDSPLHFGNGTRLTVT.

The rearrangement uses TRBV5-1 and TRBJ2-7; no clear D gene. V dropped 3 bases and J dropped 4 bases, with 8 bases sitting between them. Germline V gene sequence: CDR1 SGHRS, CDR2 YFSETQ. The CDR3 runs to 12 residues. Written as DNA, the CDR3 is TGCGCCAGCAGCTACGACCCATACGAGCAGTACTTC. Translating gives CASSYDPYEQYF.

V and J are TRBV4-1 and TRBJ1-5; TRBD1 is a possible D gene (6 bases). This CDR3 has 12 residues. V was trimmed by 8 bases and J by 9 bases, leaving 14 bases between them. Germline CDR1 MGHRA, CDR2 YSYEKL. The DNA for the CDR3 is TGCGCCAGCGCCGGGGGCCAGGGGCCCCAGCATTTT. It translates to CASAGGQGPQHF.

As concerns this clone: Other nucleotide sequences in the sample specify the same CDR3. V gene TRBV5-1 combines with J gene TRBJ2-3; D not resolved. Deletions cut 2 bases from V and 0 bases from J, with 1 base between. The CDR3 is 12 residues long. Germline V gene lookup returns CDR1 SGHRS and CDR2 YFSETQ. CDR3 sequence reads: CASSFSTDTQYF. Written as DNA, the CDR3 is TGCGCCAGCAGCTTCAGCACAGATACGCAGTATTTT.

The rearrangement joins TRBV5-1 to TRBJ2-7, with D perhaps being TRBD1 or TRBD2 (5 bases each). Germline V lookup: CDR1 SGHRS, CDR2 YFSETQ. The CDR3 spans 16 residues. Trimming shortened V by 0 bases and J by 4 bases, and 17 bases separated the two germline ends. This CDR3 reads CASSLAVGTDVYEQYF. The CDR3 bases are TGCGCCAGCAGCTTGGCAGTAGGGACGGATGTTTACGAGCAGTACTTC.

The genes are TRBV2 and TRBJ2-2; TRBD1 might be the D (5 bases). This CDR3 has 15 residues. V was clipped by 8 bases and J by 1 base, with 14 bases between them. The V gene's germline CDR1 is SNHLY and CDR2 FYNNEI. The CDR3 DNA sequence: TGTGCCAGCGCTAGATCCGACAGGAACACCGGGGAGCTGTTTTTT. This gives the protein CASARSDRNTGELFF. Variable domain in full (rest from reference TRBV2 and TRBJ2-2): EPEVTQTPSHQVTQMGQEVILRCVPISNHLYFYWYRQILGQKVEFLVSFYNNEISEKSEIFDDQFSVERPDGSNFTLKIRSTKLEDSAMYFCASARSDRNTGELFFGEGSRLTVL.

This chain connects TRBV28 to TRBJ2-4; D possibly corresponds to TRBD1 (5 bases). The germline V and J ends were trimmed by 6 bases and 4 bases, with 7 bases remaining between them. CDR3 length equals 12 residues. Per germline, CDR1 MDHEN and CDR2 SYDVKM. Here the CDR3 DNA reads TGTGCCAGCAGGGCAGGGAAAAACATTCAGTACTTC. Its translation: CASRAGKNIQYF. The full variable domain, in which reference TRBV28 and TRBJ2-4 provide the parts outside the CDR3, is DVKVTQSSRYLVKRTGEKVFLECVQDMDHENMFWYRQDPGLGLRLIYFSYDVKMKEKGDIPEGYSVSREKKERFSLILESASTNQTSMYLCASRAGKNIQYFGAGTRLSVL.

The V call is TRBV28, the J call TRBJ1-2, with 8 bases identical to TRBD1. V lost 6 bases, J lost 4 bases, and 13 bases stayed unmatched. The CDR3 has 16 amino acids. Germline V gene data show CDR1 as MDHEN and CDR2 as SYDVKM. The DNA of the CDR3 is TGTGCCAGCAGCCCCCCGGACAGGGAGGGTATCTATGGCTACACCTTC. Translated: CASSPPDREGIYGYTF.